This entry concerns a single T cell receptor beta chain. The sample is drawn from a study of blood T cell repertoires in COVID-19. About the study: Sites across the United States, Italy and Spain contributed samples from acute and convalescent COVID-19. Nucleic acid was either cDNA or gDNA, and it came from T cells, B-cell-depleted T cells, or PBMCs.

CDR1 is MNHEY and CDR2 is SVGAGI in the germline V gene. There are 13 residues in the CDR3. V dropped 11 bases and J dropped 5; count of bases not matched to a gene: 9. Per the original methods: Amplification of reference gene primers provided the estimated nucleated cell counts. Here immunoSEQ multiplex PCR was the method, and the copy in TCRdb shows in-frame clones only, minus some. That table furnishes V, J and clone size, whereas the DNA furnished D and trimming. The repertoire holds 120,000 to 150,000 clones, with 75% to 90% as singletons. This sequence joins TRBV6-5 and TRBJ2-7; 10 bases map to TRBD2. The source material was peripheral blood. The source is a man aged 55 to 70 with active or convalescent COVID-19. CDR3 bases: TGTGCCGGGGGTCTAGCGGGAGTCCACGAGCAGTACTTC. This translates into CAGGLAGVHEQYF.